A single sample is the source of the 15 T cell receptor beta chains below, sequenced in a study of shared clonotypes between healthy human individuals (TCRdb year 2020). The library was generated by the immunoSEQ multiplex PCR assay. Held by TCRdb, this immuneACCESS table contains in-frame sequences only and omits some clones. Under half of the omission traces to an unresolved V gene where checked; the cause of the rest is unknown. In all, the sample holds more than 2,000,000 clones, and around nine tenths of those were seen once. The ten largest account for 0.13% to 0.15% of the sample. Sequenced material: naive CD4+ T cells sorted from blood. The cell subset or site label on this specimen signifies: CD45RA+ positively selected. These receptors were taken from a man aged 18 to 30 in good health.

The J gene is TRBJ2-3, the V gene TRBV19; 8 bases match TRBD2. The CDR3 spans 15 residues. Unmatched junction bases numbered 11, after V lost 10 bases and J lost 2 bases. Germline assignment: CDR1 LNHDA and CDR2 SQIVND (reference sequence). The CDR3 DNA reads TGTGCCACCTCAATAGGGCGGGGGGTCACAGATACGCAGTATTTT. Its translation: CATSIGRGVTDTQYF.

V is TRBV7-2 and J is TRBJ2-3; a weak D match, TRBD1 (6 bases). This CDR3 has 15 amino acids. Trimming pared 4 bases from V and 1 base from J, leaving 12 bases between. Looked up from germline, CDR1 is SGHTA and CDR2 is FQGNSA. The CDR3 DNA is TGTGCCAGCAGCTCCCAAGGGGGAGGCACAGATACGCAGTATTTT. It codes for CASSSQGGGTDTQYF.

This rearrangement joins TRBV23-1 to TRBJ1-5; D uncertain. TRBV23-1 is assigned to the ORF class and has an uncertain function. The CDR3 has 19 amino acids. Trimming took 2 bases from V and 5 from J, leaving 25 bases between them. The CDR3 nucleotides are TGCGCCAGCAGTCAACCCTCGAAGGGTCAGGAAGGTTTGGATCAGCCCCAGCATTTT. Its translation: CASSQPSKGQEGLDQPQHF.

The chain joins TRBV29-1 to TRBJ2-6, with TRBD1 matching over 9 bases. CDR1 and CDR2 (germline): SQVTM, ANQGSEA. The J segment lost 2 bases and the V segment lost 0 bases, leaving 2 bases of the junction unmatched. This CDR3 contains 16 residues. CDR3 loop: CSVEEGQGAGANVLTF. CDR3 nucleotide sequence: TGCAGCGTTGAAGAGGGACAGGGTGCTGGGGCCAACGTCCTGACTTTC. Full variable domain (missing parts from reference TRBV29-1 and TRBJ2-6): SAVISQKPSRDICQRGTSLTIQCQVDSQVTMMFWYRQQPGQSLTLIATANQGSEATYESGFVIDKFPISRPNLTFSTLTVSNMSPEDSSIYLCSVEEGQGAGANVLTFGAGSRLTVL.

The chain couples TRBV5-1 to TRBJ1-3; the D is unclear. From germline, CDR1 is SGHRS and CDR2 YFSETQ. V was trimmed by 0 bases and J by 4 bases, leaving 11 bases between them. The CDR3 has 15 amino acids. The CDR3 reads CASSLEDSRGNTIYF. In nucleotides, the CDR3 is TGCGCCAGCAGCTTGGAGGACTCAAGGGGAAACACCATATATTTT.

The chain employs TRBV18 and TRBJ2-5, with no clear D. Trimming removed 6 bases at V and 6 bases at J, with 14 bases between. CDR1 is KGHSH, CDR2 LQKENI, per germline. This CDR3 has 13 amino acids. The CDR3 spells CASSPSPRQTQYF. DNA for the CDR3: TGTGCCAGCTCGCCATCCCCCCGCCAGACCCAGTACTTC. Full variable domain (remainder filled in from reference TRBV18 and TRBJ2-5): NAGVMQNPRHLVRRRGQEARLRCSPMKGHSHVYWYRQLPEEGLKFMVYLQKENIIDESGMPKERFSAEFPKEGPSILRIQQVVRGDSAAYFCASSPSPRQTQYFGPGTRLLVL.

The chain has TRBV6-5 and TRBJ1-2; TRBD1 matches at 7 bases. Unmatched junction bases numbered 18, after V lost 4 bases and J lost 10 bases. The germline CDR1 and CDR2 sequences are MNHEY and SVGAGI. The CDR3 loop spans 16 amino acids. The CDR3, as DNA: TGTGCCAGCAGTTCCAGCCCGGGACAGATTTACTATAACTACACCTTC. It codes for CASSSSPGQIYYNYTF.

The chain has TRBV11-3 and TRBJ2-3, with D possibly being TRBD2 (6 bases). CDR1 and CDR2 (germline): SGHNT, YENEEA. The length of the CDR3 is 15 residues. V gave up 5 bases and J gave up 2 bases, with 14 bases separating them. The CDR3: CASSLGREYTDTQYF. The DNA of the CDR3 is TGTGCCAGCAGCCTCGGGCGGGAATACACAGATACGCAGTATTTT.

The chain recombines TRBV5-1 with TRBJ1-3; D not resolved. This CDR3 spans 16 amino acids. Germline CDR1 and CDR2: SGHRS and YFSETQ. The V end was cut by 0 bases, the J end by 0 bases, with 10 bases between. The CDR3 loop reads CASSLDFGASGNTIYF. For the CDR3, the DNA is TGCGCCAGCAGCTTGGATTTCGGAGCCTCTGGAAACACCATATATTTT. Filled out from reference TRBV5-1 and TRBJ1-3, the complete variable domain reads KAGVTQTPRYLIKTRGQQVTLSCSPISGHRSVSWYQQTPGQGLQFLFEYFSETQRNKGNFPGRFSGRQFSNSRSEMNVSTLELGDSALYLCASSLDFGASGNTIYFGEGSWLTVV.

This chain joins TRBV7-2 and TRBJ2-3; 8 bases match TRBD2. Germline trimming cut 5 bases from V and 8 bases from J; bases unmatched to any gene: 15. This CDR3 comprises 16 residues. CDR1 is SGHTA, CDR2 FQGNSA, per germline. The CDR3 reads CASSQPAGVGLATQYF. The DNA for the CDR3 is TGTGCCAGCAGCCAACCAGCGGGAGTGGGGTTAGCTACGCAGTATTTT.

The chain couples TRBV7-2 to TRBJ2-7, with D unresolved. The ends were cut back, 4 bases at V and 0 bases at J, with 7 bases in the middle. This CDR3 spans 13 amino acids. From germline, CDR1 is SGHTA and CDR2 FQGNSA. The CDR3 DNA is TGTGCCAGCAGCTCCTATAACTCCTACGAGCAGTACTTC. Protein: CASSSYNSYEQYF.

The J gene is TRBJ2-2, the V gene TRBV7-2, with TRBD1 matching 10 bases. In germline, CDR1 is SGHTA, CDR2 FQGNSA. Losses at the gene ends were 1 base for V and 5 bases for J; bases not matched to a gene: 10. This CDR3 is built from 18 residues. CDR3 coding DNA: TGTGCCAGCAGCTTAGTCGTCCCGACAGGGGGCGAAACCGGGGAGCTGTTTTTT. This translates into CASSLVVPTGGETGELFF.

This chain joins TRBV6-5 and TRBJ1-1, with no clear D. This CDR3 spans 15 amino acids. Germline-derived CDR1 and CDR2 are MNHEY and SVGAGI. Trimming left V 7 bases short and J 5 bases short, with 20 bases between. The CDR3 sequence is CASNREGTRGTEAFF. In nucleotides, the CDR3 is TGTGCCAGCAACCGCGAGGGTACAAGAGGGACTGAAGCTTTCTTT.

This rearrangement joins TRBV6-1 to TRBJ2-1, with TRBD2 as a possible D gene (6 bases). CDR1 is MNHNS and CDR2 is SASEGT in the germline V gene. With 6 bases removed from V and 7 bases from J, the gap between germline ends came to 16 bases. The CDR3 runs to 14 residues. CDR3 bases: TGTGCCAGCAGGTCCGGGACTGCTGTTAATGAGCAGTTCTTC. It codes for CASRSGTAVNEQFF.

This clone was detected once. Distinct nucleotide sequences in the sample also encode this CDR3. This rearrangement joins TRBV18 to TRBJ2-5, with D perhaps matching TRBD1 (5 bases). Trimming took 0 bases from V and 4 from J, leaving 9 bases between them. The CDR3 spans 14 residues. Germline values: CDR1 KGHSH, CDR2 LQKENI. The CDR3 spells CASSPPGRAETQYF. The DNA for the CDR3 is TGTGCCAGCTCACCACCCGGCAGGGCAGAGACCCAGTACTTC.